This T cell receptor (beta chain) was recorded in a study of Ad26.COV2.S vaccination and SARS-CoV-2 variants (dated by TCRdb to about 2021). Concerning the study at large: Vaccine-arm donors were drawn from COV1001, a multicentre, randomized, double-blind, placebo-controlled phase I-IIa trial of Ad26.COV2.S in healthy adults. Ad26.COV2.S was given intramuscularly at 5x10^10 or 1x10^11 viral particles, as a single shot or as two shots 56 days apart. TCRbeta repertoire sequencing served as the tool for gauging how specific and how broad the SARS-CoV-2-reactive T cell receptors were following Ad26.COV2.S vaccination. A total of approximately 30 samples were included in the TCR-sequenced set, comprising around 19 Ad26.COV2.S vaccine recipients, 5 placebo recipients and 8 SARS-CoV-2 convalescent individuals. Participants in the trial were split at random into five groups of five each, receiving low-dose or high-dose Ad26.COV2.S once or twice, or else placebo on both occasions. Blinding of investigators to trial group allocation was maintained during experiments and outcome assessment.

Ends trimmed: V by 3 bases, J by 5 bases; bases unmatched to a gene: 15. Its CDR3 holds 18 amino acids, cysteine through phenylalanine. The CDR3 DNA has 54 bases and is translated from base 1. Looking up the germline V gene yields CDR1 KGHDR and CDR2 SFDVKD. Points the paper makes about the study in general: Spike-specific TCR breadth was higher in Ad26.COV2.S recipients than in placebo recipients (P = 0.0014). The study was not powered for comparison of responses between vaccine doses or regimens. Vaccine and placebo recipients had similar non-spike TCR breadth, a finding consistent with the vaccine containing only spike. The authors noted that total T cell responses may have been underestimated by the TCR breadth and depth analyses. After vaccination, substantial breadth of spike-specific CD8+ and CD4+ T cell responses was reported.

As to this clone: Its target antigen remains unknown. The input lacks base qualities; no much larger clone sits a single base away.

TCRbeta CDR3 regions were sequenced with the immunoSEQ Assay. After extraction, genomic DNA underwent amplification by bias-controlled multiplex PCR, followed by high-throughput sequencing. Per the source publication's procedure: To quantify the absolute abundance of each unique TCRbeta CDR3 region, sequences were collapsed and filtered. T cell fraction was estimated by normalizing TCRbeta template counts to usable DNA, which was measured by amplifying reference genes present in all nucleated cells. Repertoire TCRs were annotated as SARS-CoV-2-specific when V gene, CDR3 amino acid sequence and J gene were exactly matched to a known reactive TCR set. The reference SARS-CoV-2 TCR set came from MIRA and was filtered for enrichment in COVID-19-positive ImmuneCODE repertoires, removing public or cross-reactive TCRs. Using the MIRA antigens, annotated TCRs were further analysed by specific ORF or by position within an ORF. Depth was the summed frequency of annotated unique rearrangements, while breadth was defined as annotated unique rearrangements over total unique productive rearrangements. Two-sided Wilcoxon rank-sum tests were used to compare TCR breadth between groups. TCRdb mirrors the immuneACCESS table, restricted to in-frame sequences. Some clones are absent from its copies; in checked studies, under half trace to an unresolved V gene, and the reason for the others is unknown. The V and J calls and clone size were taken over from that table, and D and trimming were inferred from the DNA. The sample includes about 370,000 clones, with about 88% observed a single time. Roughly 3.2% of the sample is held by the ten biggest clonotypes.

According to the study, the label for this sample's treatment or condition signals: roughly 19 received Ad26.COV2.S at low or high dose, single or two shots; roughly 5 received placebo; per-sample allocation not given. For vaccine and placebo recipients, repertoires were sequenced using samples collected on day 63 after the first injection. Cohort 1b enrolled around 23 adults aged 18-55 years at a single site in Boston, USA, between 29 July and 7 August 2020. As a vaccine, Ad26.COV2.S was a replication-incompetent adenovirus type 26 vector that expressed a prefusion-stabilized SARS-CoV-2 spike protein derived from the original Wuhan strain.

Sequenced here: peripheral blood, sampled in a trial of Ad26.COV2.S vaccine versus placebo. The chain links TRBV24-1 with TRBJ2-3; 8 central bases correspond to TRBD2. The receptor was isolated from a person aged 18-60 years who received the Ad26.COV2.S COVID-19 vaccine or a placebo. CDR3 region: CATSDPSSSGGPEDTQYF. The bases read TGTGCCACCAGTGATCCTTCCAGCAGCGGGGGCCCCGAAGATACGCAGTATTTT.